This is a list of T cell receptor beta chains from one sample in a study of CD8+ T cells in alopecia areata. Produced via immunoSEQ multiplex PCR; TCRdb's table is partial and in-frame only. The sample has about 100,000 clones; 84% are singletons. This specimen was CD8+ T cells sorted from blood, taken at week 24, from a patient treated with tofacitinib. The receptors were sampled from a human donor with alopecia areata. CDR3s include the opening cysteine and the closing phenylalanine or tryptophan. The D gene is left open where the match is weak. Clone sizes are given selectively: once, few, many, or a class where the clone is expanded.

-	TRBV5-1	TRBJ2-7	-	TGCGCCAGCAGCTTGGGGCAGGGTGCGGACGAGCAGTACTTC	CASSLGQGADEQYF
-	TRBV7-9	TRBJ2-7	-	TGTGCCAGCAGCTTCGGGGAGGACGAGCAGTACTTC	CASSFGEDEQYF
-	TRBV6-1	TRBJ2-7	-	TGTGCCAGCAGCCTTGGGGAACTCTCCTACGAGCAGTACTTC	CASSLGELSYEQYF
TRBD2	TRBV4-1	TRBJ2-2	-	TGCGCCAGCAGCCAAGTAGCGGGATCCGGGGAGCTGTTTTTT	CASSQVAGSGELFF
TRBD2	TRBV4-1	TRBJ2-2	-	TGCGCCAGCAGCCATAACCGGGGGGGGAGCACCGGGGAGCTGTTTTTT	CASSHNRGGSTGELFF
-	TRBV11-2	TRBJ2-1	-	TGTGCCAGCAGCTCCGTTGGTGAGCAGTTCTTC	CASSSVGEQFF
-	TRBV29-1	TRBJ2-3	-	TGCAGCGTTGAAGGGCATCGGGACACAGATACGCAGTATTTT	CSVEGHRDTDTQYF
-	TRBV27	TRBJ1-1	-	TGTGCCAGCAGTTTACAAGGGGTGCGCACTGAAGCTTTCTTT	CASSLQGVRTEAFF
TRBD1	TRBV14	TRBJ1-1	once	TGTGCCAGCAGCCGTTGGGGACAGGGGGGGAGTGCTGAAGCTTTCTTT	CASSRWGQGGSAEAFF
-	TRBV11-2	TRBJ2-3	-	TGTGCCAGCAGCTTGGCTAGCACAGATACGCAGTATTTT	CASSLASTDTQYF
TRBD1	TRBV6-5	TRBJ2-7	-	TGTGCCAGCAGTTACGCGGGACAGGCCTACGAGCAGTACTTC	CASSYAGQAYEQYF
-	TRBV2	TRBJ2-3	-	TGTGCCAGCTGCGGACGGTTCTCTAGCACAGATACGCAGTATTTT	CASCGRFSSTDTQYF
TRBD2	TRBV30	TRBJ2-6	-	TGTGCCTGGAGTGCTAGCGGGGTCTCTGGGGCCAACGTCCTGACTTTC	CAWSASGVSGANVLTF
-	TRBV6-6	TRBJ2-2	-	TGTGCCAGCAGCGTCGACACCGGGGAGCTGTTTTTT	CASSVDTGELFF
TRBD1	TRBV4-2	TRBJ2-7	-	TGTGCCAGCAGCCAAGATGAGGGGGCCAACTACGAGCAGTACTTC	CASSQDEGANYEQYF
-	TRBV21-1	TRBJ2-7	-	TGTGCCAGCAGCAAAGAAAGCGGGGAGTCCTACGAGCAGTACTTC	CASSKESGESYEQYF
TRBD1	TRBV6-5	TRBJ1-1	-	TGTGCCAGCAGTTACGGACAGGGCGCTGAAGCTTTCTTT	CASSYGQGAEAFF
TRBD2	TRBV5-1	TRBJ2-7	-	TGCGCCAGCAGAGTAGCGGGGGCCCCGGGGGTCGACGAGCAGTACTTC	CASRVAGAPGVDEQYF
-	TRBV9	TRBJ2-7	-	TGTGCCAGCAGTGGGACCCCGGGGGCGCACCCCTACGAGCAGTACTTC	CASSGTPGAHPYEQYF
-	TRBV5-1	TRBJ2-7	-	TGCGCCAGCGCTCCCACTAGCTTCCGGAGCTCCTACGAGCAGTACTTC	CASAPTSFRSSYEQYF
TRBD2	TRBV13	TRBJ2-1	-	TGTGCCAGCAGCGGACTAGCGGGGGTGTTAGTGGATGAGCAGTTCTTC	CASSGLAGVLVDEQFF
-	TRBV5-1	TRBJ2-7	-	TGCGCCAGCAGCTTCCGGGACCCCGCGATCTACGAGCAGTACTTC	CASSFRDPAIYEQYF
TRBD1	TRBV11-2	TRBJ2-7	few	TGTGCCAGCAGCGCCTCCGGGACAGTCTACGAGCAGTACTTC	CASSASGTVYEQYF
TRBD1	TRBV5-1	TRBJ2-1	few	TGCGCCAGCAGCTCAATACCGGGACAGGAAAGGGGGCCTTACAATGAGCAGTTCTTC	CASSSIPGQERGPYNEQFF
-	TRBV7-9	TRBJ2-4	once	TGTGCCAGCAGCTTAGACGGCGGTAGAAACATTCAGTACTTC	CASSLDGGRNIQYF
TRBD2	TRBV2	TRBJ2-5	-	TGTGCCAGCAGGACGACTAGCGGGGGGACTTTTCAAGAGACCCAGTACTTC	CASRTTSGGTFQETQYF
TRBD2	TRBV4-3	TRBJ2-1	-	TGCGCCAGCAGCCAAGATTACGGGGGGTCTCTGAATGAGCAGTTCTTC	CASSQDYGGSLNEQFF
TRBD1	TRBV23-1	TRBJ2-7	-	TGCGCCAGCAGTCAAATGGGACAGGCAATTTTATACGAGCAGTACTTC	CASSQMGQAILYEQYF
-	TRBV4-1	TRBJ2-7	-	TGCGCCAGCAGCCAAAACCGGGGGCCCGCCTACGAGCAGTACTTC	CASSQNRGPAYEQYF
-	TRBV7-2	TRBJ1-1	once	TGTGCCAGCAGCCCCTGGGAGGGGAACACTGAAGCTTTCTTT	CASSPWEGNTEAFF
TRBD1	TRBV29-1	TRBJ1-1	-	TGCAGCGTCCCTTCGACAGGGGGCACTGAAGCTTTCTTT	CSVPSTGGTEAFF
-	TRBV18	TRBJ2-4	-	TGTGCCAGCTCACCAAGGGAAAACGAAGGGGATAAAAACATTCAGTACTTC	CASSPRENEGDKNIQYF
-	TRBV7-9	TRBJ2-3	-	TGTGCCAGCACCATAGGGTACTTGAGCACAGATACGCAGTATTTT	CASTIGYLSTDTQYF
-	TRBV29-1	TRBJ1-1	-	TGCAGCGTTGTCATGAACACTGAAGCTTTCTTT	CSVVMNTEAFF
-	TRBV4-2	TRBJ1-1	-	TGTGCCAGCAGCCAAGATAGAGGGGACACTGAAGCTTTCTTT	CASSQDRGDTEAFF
-	TRBV4-1	TRBJ2-2	-	TGCGCCAGCAGCCAAGATTACGGGGGGCCCCCCGGGGAGCTGTTTTTT	CASSQDYGGPPGELFF
-	TRBV7-2	TRBJ2-7	-	TGTGCCAGCAGCTTCGGCCTCCAGAACGAGCAGTACTTC	CASSFGLQNEQYF